The 3 T cell receptor beta chains presented below share a single source sample, sequenced in a study of blood T cell repertoires in COVID-19. The repertoire was sequenced with immunoSEQ multiplex PCR; TCRdb's copy has only in-frame clones and lacks some. The sample holds roughly 32,000 clones, approximately 77% seen once. Specimen: peripheral blood. All receptors derive from a human donor in a cohort sampled during active COVID-19.

The chain uses TRBV18 and TRBJ1-4; D perhaps matches TRBD1 (5 bases). This CDR3 comprises 16 residues. Trimming left V 3 bases short and J 1 base short, with 12 bases between. Germline CDR1 is KGHSH and CDR2 is LQKENI. Written as DNA, the CDR3 is TGTGCCAGCTCACCGGTTCAGGGAAGAACTAATGAAAAACTGTTTTTT. It is translated as CASSPVQGRTNEKLFF.

DNA of the CDR3: TGTGCCAGCAGTGAAAACAGGCCATACTATGGCTACACCTTC. This sequence encodes CASSENRPYYGYTF. The chain has TRBV2 and TRBJ1-2; D is possibly TRBD1 (5 bases). V lost 2 bases, J lost 3 bases, and 10 bases lay in between. This CDR3 contains 14 residues. CDR1 and CDR2 (germline): SNHLY, FYNNEI.

This chain uses TRBV2 with TRBJ2-5; 14 nucleotides match TRBD2. Germline CDR1 is SNHLY and CDR2 is FYNNEI. CDR3 length equals 18 residues. The junction had 9 bases not matched to a gene; V was cut back by 2 bases and J by 4 bases. The CDR3 DNA sequence: TGTGCCAGCAGTGAAATTACGAGGACTAGCGGGAGGAGAGAGACCCAGTACTTC. Protein: CASSEITRTSGRRETQYF.